This T cell receptor (beta chain) was observed in a study of lung T cells in sarcoidosis with Löfgren's syndrome. Study results and limitations: Sarcoidosis antigen recognition was only suggested, antigen unidentified. TRAV12-1 preferentially paired with TRBV2, with homologous CDR3s.

In the case of this clonotype: Its cognate antigen is unknown. Given a much more abundant clone one base away, this may be a read error.

From the reads, TCRdb called clonotypes with MiXCR, one entry per CDR3 protein. The sample yields roughly 63,000 distinct CDR3 sequences, about 20% seen once. CDR3 size: 13 residues. CDR1 is DFQATT and CDR2 is SNEGSKA in the germline V gene (reference sequence). The gene calls are TRBV20-1 and TRBJ1-5; 7 bases agree with TRBD1. The sequenced sample was CD4+ T cells from PBMCs. This sequence originates from a human donor with sarcoidosis (Löfgren's syndrome or another form), or a control subject (not recorded which). The CDR3 reads CCACRDSNQPQHF. The CDR3 region has the DNA TGCTGTGCCTGTCGGGACAGTAATCAGCCCCAGCATTTT.